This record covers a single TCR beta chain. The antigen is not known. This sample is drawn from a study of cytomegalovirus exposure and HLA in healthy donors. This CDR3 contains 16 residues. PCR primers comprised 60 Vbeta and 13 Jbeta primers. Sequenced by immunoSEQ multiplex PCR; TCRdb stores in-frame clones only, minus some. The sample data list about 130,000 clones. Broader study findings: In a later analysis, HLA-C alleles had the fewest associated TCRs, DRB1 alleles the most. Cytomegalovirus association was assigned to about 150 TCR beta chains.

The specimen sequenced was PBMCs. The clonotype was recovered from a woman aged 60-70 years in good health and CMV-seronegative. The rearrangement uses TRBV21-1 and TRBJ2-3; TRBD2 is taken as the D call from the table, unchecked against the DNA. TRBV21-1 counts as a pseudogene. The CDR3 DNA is TGTGCCAGCAGCTCTCGAATCGTACGAAGGAGGGATACGCAGTATTTT. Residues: CASSSRIVRRRDTQYF.